The 26 T cell receptor beta chains in this list originate from one sample, sequenced in a study of blood T cell repertoires in COVID-19. The protocol was immunoSEQ multiplex PCR, while the TCRdb copy is restricted to in-frame clones and leaves out a portion. The sample shows about 190,000 clones, roughly nine tenths of them seen only once. Sequenced material: peripheral blood. These receptors were obtained from a man under 40 with acute or convalescent COVID-19.

The rearrangement joins TRBV2 to TRBJ1-5; no firm D call. The CDR3 spans 15 residues. Germline values: CDR1 SNHLY, CDR2 FYNNEI. V shed 5 bases and J shed 4 bases, with 15 bases lying between them. CDR3 DNA: TGTGCCAGCAGTCCTCAGGTTATTGGGAATCAGCCCCAGCATTTT. This sequence encodes CASSPQVIGNQPQHF.

This sequence joins TRBV5-4 and TRBJ2-1; 11 bases are shared with TRBD2. CDR1 is SGHNT and CDR2 is YYREEE in the germline V gene (reference sequence). V dropped 5 bases and J dropped 8; count of bases not matched to a gene: 12. The CDR3 is made up of 16 amino acids. This chain's CDR3 is CASRRDLAGGKDEQFF. CDR3 sequence (DNA): TGTGCCAGCAGGCGAGATCTAGCGGGAGGCAAGGATGAGCAGTTCTTC. The full variable domain, completed using reference TRBV5-4 and TRBJ2-1, is ETGVTQSPTHLIKTRGQQVTLRCSSQSGHNTVSWYQQALGQGPQFIFQYYREEENGRGNFPPRFSGLQFPNYSSELNVNALELDDSALYLCASRRDLAGGKDEQFFGPGTRLTVL.

The chain recombines TRBV5-1 with TRBJ1-6, with 10 bases matching TRBD1. CDR3 size: 15 residues. Germline V gives CDR1 SGHRS, CDR2 YFSETQ. V lost 3 bases to trimming and J lost 5 bases; unmatched junction nucleotides: 2. The DNA of the CDR3 is TGCGCCAGCAGCTGGGACAGGGGTCATAATTCACCCCTCCACTTT. Translating it yields CASSWDRGHNSPLHF. Variable domain in full (rest from reference TRBV5-1 and TRBJ1-6): KAGVTQTPRYLIKTRGQQVTLSCSPISGHRSVSWYQQTPGQGLQFLFEYFSETQRNKGNFPGRFSGRQFSNSRSEMNVSTLELGDSALYLCASSWDRGHNSPLHFGNGTRLTVT.

The V call is TRBV28, the J call TRBJ2-3; TRBD2 might be the D (6 bases). Deletions cut 5 bases from V and 6 bases from J, with 18 bases between. Germline values: CDR1 MDHEN, CDR2 SYDVKM. CDR3 length equals 15 residues. In nucleotides, the CDR3 is TGTGCCAGCAGTGACATTTCCGGGAGATCCGATACGCAGTATTTT. Its translation is CASSDISGRSDTQYF.

This clone was picked up one time. This sequence joins TRBV27 and TRBJ1-1; 8 bases fit TRBD1. The CDR3 is 13 residues long. CDR1 and CDR2 from the germline V gene are MNHEY and SMNVEV (reference sequence). The junction had 4 bases not matched to a gene; V was cut back by 3 bases and J by 7 bases. CDR3 sequence: CASSLQGAFEAFF. The CDR3 coding sequence is TGTGCCAGCAGTTTGCAGGGGGCGTTTGAAGCTTTCTTT.

This chain connects TRBV19 to TRBJ1-5; D gene unclear. V shed 7 bases and J shed 7 bases, with 20 bases lying between them. The CDR3 contains 15 residues. Germline V gene lookup returns CDR1 LNHDA and CDR2 SQIVND (reference sequence). The CDR3 DNA reads as TGTGCCAGTAATCCGGGTCCCGGGTTCGGCCAGCCCCAGCATTTT. This codes for CASNPGPGFGQPQHF. Full variable domain (outside the CDR3, taken from reference TRBV19 and TRBJ1-5): DGGITQSPKYLFRKEGQNVTLSCEQNLNHDAMYWYRQDPGQGLRLIYYSQIVNDFQKGDIAEGYSVSREKKESFPLTVTSAQKNPTAFYLCASNPGPGFGQPQHFGDGTRLSIL.

In its sample, this clone was seen once. The rearrangement links TRBV30 to TRBJ1-2; D not certain. Germline CDR1 GTSNPN, CDR2 SVGIG (reference sequence). There are 15 residues in the CDR3. Trimming shortened V by 0 bases and J by 8 bases, and 19 bases separated the two germline ends. The CDR3 nucleotides are TGTGCCTGGAGTGTATTTTCCTCGGGATTGAGGGGCTACACCTTC. The encoded protein is CAWSVFSSGLRGYTF.

The chain employs TRBV19 and TRBJ1-4, with D possibly TRBD1 on 6 matching bases. CDR3 length: 15 residues. The V gene lost 4 bases and the J gene lost 4 bases, with 13 bases spanning the gap. Germline assignment: CDR1 LNHDA and CDR2 SQIVND (reference sequence). The CDR3 region has the DNA TGTGCCAGTAGTAACAACAGGGTCGGTAATGAAAAACTGTTTTTT. Protein product: CASSNNRVGNEKLFF.

The V and J genes are TRBV2 and TRBJ1-5; the D gene is possibly TRBD1 (5 bases). Germline CDR1 is SNHLY and CDR2 is FYNNEI. Deletions cut 3 bases from V and 7 bases from J, with 13 bases between. This CDR3 contains 14 residues. This CDR3 is CASSEQGVWQPQHF. The CDR3 nucleotides are TGTGCCAGCAGTGAGCAAGGGGTATGGCAGCCCCAGCATTTT.

V gene TRBV2 combines with J gene TRBJ2-3, with 11 bases fitting TRBD2. With V trimmed by 7 bases and J by 3 bases, 3 bases remained unmatched. CDR1 SNHLY and CDR2 FYNNEI come from the germline V gene. This CDR3 region has 14 residues. CDR3 sequence: CASNLAGGTDTQYF. The CDR3 nucleotides are TGTGCCAGCAATCTAGCGGGAGGAACAGATACGCAGTATTTT.

The chain carries TRBV28 and TRBJ1-1, with D perhaps TRBD1 (5 bases). The CDR3 is 14 residues long. V gave up 6 bases and J gave up 1 base, with 12 bases separating them. Germline values: CDR1 MDHEN, CDR2 SYDVKM. This CDR3 is CASSGGNKNTEAFF. Written as DNA, the CDR3 is TGTGCCAGCAGCGGGGGAAACAAGAACACTGAAGCTTTCTTT.

V and J are TRBV27 and TRBJ1-1; D is unclear. Trimming removed 5 bases at V and 4 bases at J, with 11 bases between. This CDR3 has 13 residues. The germline V gene has CDR1 MNHEY and CDR2 SMNVEV (reference sequence). The CDR3 DNA sequence: TGTGCCAGCAGTCTTTTGGCGGTCACTGAAGCTTTCTTT. Amino acid sequence: CASSLLAVTEAFF.

V is TRBV4-1 and J is TRBJ2-5; 8 bases align to TRBD1. Germline CDR1 reads MGHRA; CDR2 reads YSYEKL. This CDR3 is built from 15 residues. V dropped 3 bases and J dropped 5; count of bases not matched to a gene: 8. The DNA for the CDR3 is TGCGCCAGCAGCCAGGAAAGACAGGGGTGGGAGACCCAGTACTTC. It translates to CASSQERQGWETQYF.

The chain uses TRBV5-1 and TRBJ1-1, with 11 positions matching TRBD1. The CDR3 covers 15 residues. Germline trimming cut 4 bases from V and 0 bases from J; bases unmatched to any gene: 2. CDR1 SGHRS and CDR2 YFSETQ come from the germline V gene. The CDR3 DNA follows: TGCGCCAGCAGCGGGGACAGGGGGTTGAACACTGAAGCTTTCTTT. It codes for CASSGDRGLNTEAFF.

There are many counts of this clone. This rearrangement joins TRBV6-1 to TRBJ2-5, with 12 nucleotides matching TRBD2. V lost 2 bases to trimming and J lost 2 bases; unmatched junction nucleotides: 0. The CDR3 spans 15 residues. Germline V lookup: CDR1 MNHNS, CDR2 SASEGT. The CDR3 reads CASSELAGGQETQYF. The CDR3 DNA is TGTGCCAGCAGTGAACTAGCGGGGGGGCAAGAGACCCAGTACTTC.

The sample holds one count of this clone. The J gene is TRBJ1-2, the V gene TRBV6-1; 9 bases agree with TRBD1. J lost 4 bases, V lost 2 bases, and 2 bases had no gene match. The germline gives CDR1 MNHNS, CDR2 SASEGT. The CDR3 contains 14 residues. The CDR3 protein is CASSEWDRAYGYTF. CDR3 nucleotides: TGTGCCAGCAGTGAATGGGACAGGGCCTATGGCTACACCTTC.

The V gene is TRBV7-8, the J gene TRBJ1-4, with TRBD1 matching 9 bases. The CDR3 consists of 14 residues. CDR1 and CDR2 from the germline V gene are SGHVS and FQNEAQ. Trimming removed 4 bases from V and 5 bases from J; junction bases left unmatched: 2. CDR3 in amino acids: CASSSGTGNEKLFF. Written as DNA, the CDR3 is TGTGCCAGCAGCTCCGGGACAGGGAATGAAAAACTGTTTTTT. Full variable domain (rest looked up from reference TRBV7-8 and TRBJ1-4): GAGVSQSPRYKVAKRGQDVALRCDPISGHVSLFWYQQALGQGPEFLTYFQNEAQLDKSGLPSDRFFAERPEGSVSTLKIQRTQQEDSAVYLCASSSGTGNEKLFFGSGTQLSVL.

The CDR3 DNA follows: TGTGCCAGCTCACCTGGACACAATTCACCCCTCCACTTT. It codes for CASSPGHNSPLHF. The rearrangement joins TRBV18 to TRBJ1-6; D possibly corresponds to TRBD1 (5 bases). V was clipped by 3 bases and J by 7 bases, with 7 bases between them. Germline assignment: CDR1 KGHSH and CDR2 LQKENI. The CDR3 is 13 residues long. The complete variable domain, with remaining parts taken from reference TRBV18 and TRBJ1-6, reads NAGVMQNPRHLVRRRGQEARLRCSPMKGHSHVYWYRQLPEEGLKFMVYLQKENIIDESGMPKERFSAEFPKEGPSILRIQQVVRGDSAAYFCASSPGHNSPLHFGNGTRLTVT.

This chain links TRBV30 with TRBJ1-2; 7 positions match TRBD1. Germline V gives CDR1 GTSNPN, CDR2 SVGIG (reference sequence). CDR3 length: 13 amino acids. J was trimmed by 4 bases and V by 1 base; bases with no gene match: 3. The CDR3 reads CAWSADRVYGYTF. DNA for the CDR3: TGTGCCTGGAGTGCCGACAGGGTCTATGGCTACACCTTC.

The chain uses TRBV5-1 and TRBJ1-4; a possible D gene is TRBD1 (5 bases). V shed 1 base and J shed 7 bases, with 8 bases lying between them. The V gene's germline CDR1 is SGHRS and CDR2 YFSETQ. The length of the CDR3 is 13 residues. In DNA form, the CDR3 reads TGCGCCAGCAGCTTGTGGCAGGGTGAAAAACTGTTTTTT. Protein sequence: CASSLWQGEKLFF.

The chain has TRBV28 and TRBJ2-3, with TRBD1 identical over 7 bases. From germline, CDR1 is MDHEN and CDR2 SYDVKM. The CDR3 spans 13 residues. Trimming cost V 11 bases and J 2 bases; bases outside gene matches: 7. The CDR3 here is CACRTGHTDTQYF. The CDR3 DNA is TGTGCCTGCCGGACAGGCCACACAGATACGCAGTATTTT.

V is TRBV28 and J is TRBJ2-1, with 10 bases fitting TRBD1. There are 11 residues in the CDR3. Germline V gene lookup returns CDR1 MDHEN and CDR2 SYDVKM. Trimming cost V 2 bases and J 15 bases; bases outside gene matches: 1. In DNA, the CDR3 is TGTGCCAGCAGTTTAAGACAGGGGGCGTTCTTC. Translating gives CASSLRQGAFF. Complete variable domain (other parts from reference TRBV28 and TRBJ2-1): DVKVTQSSRYLVKRTGEKVFLECVQDMDHENMFWYRQDPGLGLRLIYFSYDVKMKEKGDIPEGYSVSREKKERFSLILESASTNQTSMYLCASSLRQGAFFGPGTRLTVL.

The rearrangement links TRBV3-1 (or the pseudogene TRBV3-2) to TRBJ2-1, with a weak D call TRBD2 (6 bases). In germline, CDR1 is LGHDT, CDR2 YNNKEL (reference sequence). The CDR3 is 15 amino acids. The V end lost 4 bases, the J end lost 0 bases, and 10 bases lay between the germline ends. CDR3 DNA: TGTGCCAGCAGCCGGGCGGGGAGCTCCTACAATGAGCAGTTCTTC. Protein: CASSRAGSSYNEQFF.

The chain joins TRBV28 to TRBJ1-2; no definite D call. Deletions cut 5 bases from V and 1 base from J, with 11 bases between. This CDR3 contains 14 residues. Germline V gives CDR1 MDHEN, CDR2 SYDVKM. The CDR3 sequence: CASSPQAGNYGYTF. CDR3 sequence (DNA): TGTGCCAGCAGTCCCCAAGCCGGTAACTATGGCTACACCTTC.

CDR3 region: CASRGSPYEQYF. In DNA, the CDR3 is TGTGCCAGCAGGGGCAGCCCCTACGAGCAGTACTTC. This rearrangement joins TRBV28 to TRBJ2-7, with D unclear. From germline, CDR1 is MDHEN and CDR2 SYDVKM. The length of the CDR3 is 12 residues. The V end was cut by 6 bases, the J end by 2 bases, with 8 bases between.

The gene calls are TRBV21-1 and TRBJ1-5. TRBV21-1 is a pseudogene segment. The length of the CDR3 is 12 residues. This chain's CDR3 is CASKPRNQPQHF. The DNA for the CDR3 is TGTGCCAGCAAACCACGGAATCAGCCCCAGCATTTT.